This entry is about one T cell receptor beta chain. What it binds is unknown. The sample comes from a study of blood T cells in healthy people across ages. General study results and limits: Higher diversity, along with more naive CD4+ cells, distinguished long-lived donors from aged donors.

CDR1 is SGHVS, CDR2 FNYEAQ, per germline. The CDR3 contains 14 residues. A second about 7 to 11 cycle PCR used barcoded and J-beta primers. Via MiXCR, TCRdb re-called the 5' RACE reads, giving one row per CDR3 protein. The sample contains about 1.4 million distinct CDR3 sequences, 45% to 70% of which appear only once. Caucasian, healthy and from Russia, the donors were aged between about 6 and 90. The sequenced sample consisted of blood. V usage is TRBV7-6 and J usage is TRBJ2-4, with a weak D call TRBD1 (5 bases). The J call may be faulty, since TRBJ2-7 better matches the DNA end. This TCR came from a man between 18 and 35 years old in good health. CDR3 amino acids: CASSFSDNSYEQYF. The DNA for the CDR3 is TGTGCCAGCAGCTTTTCGGACAATTCCTACGAGCAGTACTTC.